These 18 T cell receptor beta chains came from one sample sequenced in a study of blood T cell repertoires in COVID-19. Libraries were prepared by immunoSEQ multiplex PCR; TCRdb keeps only in-frame clonotypes and omits some of them. The data contain 250,000 or so clones, around 89% of them singletons. The sample comprised peripheral blood. The source of these receptors is a middle-aged woman who had recovered from COVID-19.

This chain joins TRBV20-1 and TRBJ2-5, with a weak D call TRBD2 (6 bases). The CDR3 is 11 amino acids. Germline V gene lookup returns CDR1 DFQATT and CDR2 SNEGSKA (reference sequence). CDR3 nucleotides: TGCAGCTGGGAGAGCGGGGAGACCCAGTACTTC. Its translation: CSWESGETQYF.

The chain recombines TRBV5-4 with TRBJ1-6, with a possible D match to TRBD1 (6 bases). From germline, CDR1 is SGHNT and CDR2 YYREEE (reference sequence). With 4 bases removed from V and 0 bases from J, the gap between germline ends came to 11 bases. This CDR3 is built from 16 residues. For the CDR3, the DNA is TGTGCCAGCAGCCCGGGGGGCCGCTCCTATAATTCACCCCTCCACTTT. This gives the protein CASSPGGRSYNSPLHF.

The chain uses TRBV5-4 and TRBJ2-1; 8 nucleotides match TRBD2. CDR1 and CDR2 (germline): SGHNT, YYREEE (reference sequence). After removal of 5 bases from V and 4 bases from J, the junction contained 11 bases not matched to a gene. CDR3 size: 16 residues. CDR3 protein: CASRTSGSGAYNEQFF. CDR3 DNA sequence: TGTGCCAGCAGGACCTCGGGTAGCGGGGCTTACAATGAGCAGTTCTTC.

This sequence joins TRBV7-2 and TRBJ2-7, with 9 bases matching TRBD2. The CDR3 sequence is 15 residues long. The V segment lost 2 bases and the J segment 4 bases; nucleotides outside the gene matches: 6. The germline V gene has CDR1 SGHTA and CDR2 FQGNSA. The CDR3 loop is CASSLRGRAAYEQYV. Written as DNA, the CDR3 is TGTGCCAGCAGCTTACGCGGGAGGGCGGCATACGAGCAGTACGTC.

The genes are TRBV6-5 and TRBJ2-1, with D possibly TRBD2 on 6 matching bases. This CDR3 spans 15 amino acids. Trimming cost V 6 bases and J 10 bases, with 22 bases left between them. Germline loops: CDR1 MNHEY, CDR2 SVGAGI. CDR3 residues: CASSTLGEARPEQFF. CDR3 DNA sequence: TGTGCCAGCAGCACCCTGGGGGAGGCGCGCCCCGAGCAGTTCTTC.

The chain couples TRBV10-3 to TRBJ2-5; TRBD2 agrees at 9 bases. In germline, CDR1 is ENHRY, CDR2 SYGVKD. The V gene end was trimmed by 4 bases and the J gene end by 0 bases; junction bases not matched to a gene: 3. The CDR3 extends over 15 amino acids. Written as DNA, the CDR3 is TGTGCCATCAGTGTGAGCGGGGGGTACCAAGAGACCCAGTACTTC. Its translation: CAISVSGGYQETQYF.

The V gene is TRBV7-6, the J gene TRBJ2-7, with D perhaps TRBD2 (6 bases). This CDR3 has 12 residues. CDR1 is SGHVS, CDR2 FNYEAQ, per germline. The CDR3: CATMGGNYEQYF. Here the CDR3 DNA reads TGTGCTACCATGGGCGGGAACTACGAGCAGTACTTC.

The J gene is TRBJ2-5, the V gene TRBV9; 7 bases map to TRBD2. The CDR3 spans 17 residues. With 0 bases clipped from V and 0 bases from J, the junction kept 8 bases outside the gene matches. Germline assignment: CDR1 SGDLS and CDR2 YYNGEE. The CDR3 here is CASSVAPTSRDQETQYF. CDR3 coding DNA: TGTGCCAGCAGCGTAGCCCCGACTAGCCGGGACCAAGAGACCCAGTACTTC. The full variable domain, in which reference TRBV9 and TRBJ2-5 provide the parts outside the CDR3, is DSGVTQTPKHLITATGQRVTLRCSPRSGDLSVYWYQQSLDQGLQFLIQYYNGEERAKGNILERFSAQQFPDLHSELNLSSLELGDSALYFCASSVAPTSRDQETQYFGPGTRLLVL.

This clone has just one count. The chain combines TRBV30 with TRBJ2-3; 7 bases are shared with TRBD2. V lost 2 bases to trimming and J lost 2 bases; unmatched junction nucleotides: 7. The CDR3 covers 15 residues. Germline-derived CDR1 and CDR2 are GTSNPN and SVGIG (reference sequence). The CDR3 DNA reads TGTGCCTGGAGTCCCCCTAGCGGTTCCACAGATACGCAGTATTTT. Protein: CAWSPPSGSTDTQYF.

The chain uses TRBV12-3 or TRBV12-4 and TRBJ1-6, with a possible D match to TRBD1 (5 bases). Between the trimmed V and J ends, which lost 5 bases and 6 bases, there was a span of 8 bases. CDR3 length: 13 amino acids. CDR3 coding DNA: TGTGCCAGCAGTCCTGACAGTAATTCACCCCTCCACTTT. Translating it yields CASSPDSNSPLHF.

V and J are TRBV5-8 and TRBJ2-3, with 9 nucleotides matching TRBD2. The CDR3 sequence is 15 residues long. With 4 bases clipped from V and 7 bases from J, the junction kept 10 bases outside the gene matches. The V gene's germline CDR1 is SGHTS and CDR2 YDEGEE. Here the CDR3 DNA reads TGTGCCAGCAGCCCACTAGCGGGTGGTCCAAATACGCAGTATTTT. Its translation: CASSPLAGGPNTQYF.

The DNA for the CDR3 is TGTGCCAGCAGTTACCCCGGACTAGCGGGAGTCCGCAATGAGCAGTTCTTC. Translating it yields CASSYPGLAGVRNEQFF. The chain uses TRBV6-2 or TRBV6-3 and TRBJ2-1, with 13 bases matching TRBD2. Germline-derived CDR1 and CDR2 are MNHEY and SVGEGT. The length of the CDR3 is 17 residues. Trimming cost V 2 bases and J 6 bases; bases outside gene matches: 7.

This chain connects TRBV21-1 to TRBJ1-5. TRBV21-1 is marked as a pseudogene. The CDR3 totals 16 residues. CDR3 DNA: TGTGCCAGCAGCAATCCCCGGGTCTATAGCAATCAGCCCCAGCATTTT. Its protein is CASSNPRVYSNQPQHF.

This clone was seen only once. The genes are TRBV11-3 and TRBJ2-1; TRBD1 matches 8 bases. Looked up from germline, CDR1 is SGHNT and CDR2 is YENEEA. The CDR3 spans 14 residues. V shed 3 bases, J shed 6 bases, and the junction held 4 bases outside the gene matches. CDR3: CASSFRGTGNEQFF. In DNA, the CDR3 is TGTGCCAGCAGCTTTCGGGGGACAGGCAATGAGCAGTTCTTC. Full variable domain (remainder filled in from reference TRBV11-3 and TRBJ2-1): EAGVVQSPRYKIIEKKQPVAFWCNPISGHNTLYWYLQNLGQGPELLIRYENEEAVDDSQLPKDRFSAERLKGVDSTLKIQPAELGDSAVYLCASSFRGTGNEQFFGPGTRLTVL.

A few counts support this clone. At the DNA level, this CDR3 is encoded by other sequences in the same sample as well. The V call is TRBV27, the J call TRBJ1-3; unclear D gene. This CDR3 spans 15 amino acids. V lost 0 bases and J 0 bases, leaving 6 bases between the germline ends. Germline lookup yields CDR1 MNHEY and CDR2 SMNVEV (reference sequence). CDR3 residues: CASSLSGSSGNTIYF. The CDR3 nucleotides read TGTGCCAGCAGTTTATCCGGGTCCTCTGGAAACACCATATATTTT.

In its sample, this clone was seen a few times. V usage is TRBV5-5 and J usage is TRBJ2-3; D is perhaps TRBD2 (6 bases). The V end lost 4 bases, the J end lost 6 bases, and 15 bases lay between the germline ends. Germline V gene data show CDR1 as SGHKS and CDR2 as YYEKEE (reference sequence). This CDR3 contains 14 residues. The CDR3 region has the DNA TGTGCCAGCAGCCAGGGACTTGGGGGGGATACGCAGTATTTT. Translated: CASSQGLGGDTQYF.

The chain employs TRBV6-6 and TRBJ2-2; TRBD2 matches at 7 bases. Germline lookup yields CDR1 MNHNY and CDR2 SVGAGI (reference sequence). This CDR3 has 14 residues. The junction had 7 bases not matched to a gene; V was cut back by 11 bases and J by 1 base. DNA for the CDR3: TGTGCCCATAGGGCTAGCGGGAACACCGGGGAGCTGTTTTTT. As protein: CAHRASGNTGELFF.

The CDR3 nucleotides are TGTGCCAGCAGCGATGCCCACACAGGGAAAAACATTCAGTACTTC. It encodes CASSDAHTGKNIQYF. This sequence joins TRBV7-2 and TRBJ2-4; D perhaps matches TRBD1 (6 bases). The CDR3 runs 15 residues. Trimming took 5 bases from V and 4 from J, leaving 15 bases between them. The germline CDR1 and CDR2 sequences are SGHTA and FQGNSA.